This TCR beta chain was retrieved from a study of blood T cell repertoires in COVID-19. Here immunoSEQ multiplex PCR was the method, and the copy in TCRdb shows in-frame clones only, minus some. The sample shows under 250,000 clones, 88% of them seen only once. The CDR3 is 14 residues long. In germline, CDR1 is SGHTA, CDR2 FQGNSA. V was pared by 7 bases and J by 4 bases, with 5 bases of the junction left unmatched. This rearrangement joins TRBV7-2 to TRBJ2-3; 10 nucleotides align to TRBD1. Specimen: peripheral blood. The sequence was collected from a woman aged 55-70 years with acute or convalescent COVID-19. This CDR3 is CASTRDRGPDTQYF. As DNA, the CDR3 is TGTGCCAGCACACGGGACAGGGGCCCAGATACGCAGTATTTT.